This TCR beta chain is from a study of cytomegalovirus exposure and HLA in healthy donors. Across the study: Of the donors genotyped, several hundred in all, 65% to 90% fell in the Caucasian-associated ancestry cluster. Study results and caveats: Reportedly, a later analysis found an Asian-associated ancestry cluster had fewer N-insertions than the approximately 700-donor mean.

Use of 60 Vbeta and 13 Jbeta primers characterized the PCR. The protocol was immunoSEQ multiplex PCR, while the TCRdb copy is restricted to in-frame clones and leaves out a portion. The sample lists around 150,000 clones; about 65% were seen once. As regards this clone: Antigen unknown.

In germline, CDR1 is MNHNS, CDR2 SASEGT. The CDR3 extends over 14 amino acids. V lost 7 bases to trimming and J lost 4 bases, with 16 bases between them. The source is a man between 40 and 49 years old in good health and CMV-seropositive. The source material was PBMCs. The V and J genes are TRBV6-1 and TRBJ2-5; D is uncertain. CDR3 coding DNA: TGTGCCAGCAACCGCCCCGGGTCCCCAGAGACCCAGTACTTC. Amino acids: CASNRPGSPETQYF.